These 15 T cell receptor beta chains share one sample of origin, sequenced in a study of metastatic and nonmetastatic thyroid tumors (dated by TCRdb to the early 2020s). None of the patients had been given any treatment before thyroid surgery. Libraries were prepared through PCR. Sequencer: Illumina HiSeq 4000. The public reads were run again by TCRdb, first through fastp at Q25 and then through MiXCR, and only productive beta chains were kept. In all, the sample holds tens of thousands of clones, and under 30% of those were seen once. Approximately 12% of the sample rests with the top ten. The material sequenced was tumor tissue. The receptors stem from a male donor with papillary thyroid cancer or a benign thyroid nodule (not recorded which). Some clones in this sample may be carry-over from other donors' samples.

Of note for this clone: The CDR3 ends on some other residue instead of the conserved phenylalanine or tryptophan, so this is likely a read error. The chain recombines TRBV10-3 with TRBJ2-7, with a possible D match to TRBD2 (6 bases). The V gene's germline CDR1 is ENHRY and CDR2 SYGVKD. Between the trimmed V and J ends, which lost 1 base and 0 bases, there was a span of 19 bases. The CDR3 spans 18 residues. Here the CDR3 reads CAISEYVTSWRPSYEQYS. The CDR3 DNA is TGTGCCATCAGTGAGTACGTAACTAGCTGGAGACCCTCCTACGAGCAGTACTCC.

This clone was seen ten or more times. The rearrangement uses TRBV20-1 and TRBJ2-7; possibly TRBD1 or TRBD2 for D (6 bases each). The CDR3 totals 11 residues. The V end was cut by 6 bases, the J end by 2 bases, with 8 bases between. Per the germline V gene, CDR1 is DFQATT and CDR2 is SNEGSKA (reference sequence). CDR3 sequence: CSAGGPYEQYF. The CDR3 DNA is TGCAGTGCCGGGGGCCCCTACGAGCAGTACTTC.

In this sample, this clone turned up many times. Different DNA sequences within this sample yield the same CDR3. The V call is TRBV2, the J call TRBJ2-7, with D perhaps TRBD1 (6 bases). Germline V gives CDR1 SNHLY, CDR2 FYNNEI. Trimming stripped 3 bases from V and 2 bases from J, with 11 bases between. The CDR3 covers 14 residues. CDR3 sequence: CASSERHRAYEQYF. CDR3 in DNA: TGTGCCAGCAGTGAGAGACACAGGGCCTACGAGCAGTACTTC.

This clone appeared a few times. The gene calls are TRBV12-3 or TRBV12-4 and TRBJ2-2; 9 nucleotides line up with TRBD2. V was clipped by 6 bases and J by 6 bases; unmatched bases: 8. This CDR3 region has 15 residues. The CDR3 DNA follows: TGTGCCAGCAGGCCATTCAGCGGGGGGTCCGGGGAGCTGTTTTTT. Protein sequence: CASRPFSGGSGELFF.

This clone showed up many times. V and J are TRBV7-8 and TRBJ2-7, with D possibly being TRBD2 (6 bases). The germline gives CDR1 SGHVS, CDR2 FQNEAQ. This CDR3 is 15 amino acids long. Trimming left V 6 bases short and J 1 base short, with 16 bases between. CDR3 sequence (DNA): TGTGCCAGCAGTCGAGGGGCTAGCGAGTCCTACGAGCAGTACTTC. Translated, it gives CASSRGASESYEQYF.

This clone was seen a few times. This clone may be a read error of a much larger clone one base away. The chain employs TRBV28 and TRBJ2-5, with D unresolved. CDR3 length equals 13 residues. Germline V gives CDR1 MDHEN, CDR2 SYDVKM. The DNA of the CDR3 is TGTGTCAGCAGTTTTCCCTCCCTGGAGACCCAGTACTTC. Its translation is CVSSFPSLETQYF.

The sample holds many counts of this clone. The chain has TRBV6-2 or TRBV6-3 and TRBJ2-1, with no clear D. V was shortened by 6 bases and J by 3 bases, with 21 bases between the two germline ends. CDR3 length: 17 residues. Per germline, CDR1 MNHEY and CDR2 SVGEGT. DNA for the CDR3: TGTGCCAGCAGCCTAGATGACACAACCGTTGGCTACAATGAGCAGTTCTTC. Protein product: CASSLDDTTVGYNEQFF.

Ten or more counts support this clone. J is TRBJ2-3 and V is TRBV18, with 8 bases that match TRBD2. J was trimmed by 4 bases and V by 5 bases; bases with no gene match: 11. CDR3 size: 16 residues. Germline assignment: CDR1 KGHSH and CDR2 LQKENI. The CDR3 bases are TGTGCCAGCTCATCCAAAAACGGGAGGGCCGCAGATACGCAGTATTTT. It yields the protein CASSSKNGRAADTQYF.

Many counts were recorded for this clone. The rearrangement links TRBV20-1 to TRBJ2-1; D perhaps matches TRBD1 (5 bases). V gave up 6 bases and J gave up 3 bases, with 18 bases separating them. The germline V gene has CDR1 DFQATT and CDR2 SNEGSKA (reference sequence). The length of the CDR3 is 15 residues. The CDR3 protein is CSATTRQLDYNEQFF. The CDR3 coding sequence is TGCAGTGCCACCACCCGACAGCTAGACTACAATGAGCAGTTCTTC.

To note about this clone: A clone one base away is much larger, so this may be a read error. The chain joins TRBV5-1 to TRBJ2-5; a possible D gene is TRBD2 (5 bases). Trimming left V 5 bases short and J 2 bases short, with 13 bases between. The CDR3 loop spans 14 amino acids. CDR1 is SGHRS, CDR2 YFSETQ, per germline. Here the CDR3 DNA reads TGCGCCAGCAGGACGGACTTTTCACAAGAGACCCAGTACTTC. As protein: CASRTDFSQETQYF. Supplemented by reference TRBV5-1 and TRBJ2-5, the full variable domain reads KAGVTQTPRYLIKTRGQQVTLSCSPISGHRSVSWYQQTPGQGLQFLFEYFSETQRNKGNFPGRFSGRQFSNSRSEMNVSTLELGDSALYLCASRTDFSQETQYFGPGTRLLVL.

There are many counts of this clone. The chain joins TRBV20-1 to TRBJ1-5; a weak D match, TRBD1 (5 bases). V was clipped by 1 base and J by 5 bases, with 12 bases between them. Germline-derived CDR1 and CDR2 are DFQATT and SNEGSKA (reference sequence). CDR3 length: 14 residues. The DNA for the CDR3 is TGCAGTGCTAGAGTAGGGGCCTACTATCAGCCCCAGCATTTT. Translated: CSARVGAYYQPQHF.

This clone was seen at least ten times. The CDR3 is CAWSVKQGNYGYTF. CDR3 nucleotide sequence: TGTGCCTGGAGTGTAAAACAGGGGAACTATGGCTACACCTTC. The chain links TRBV30 to TRBJ1-2, with 7 bases lining up with TRBD1. Losses at the gene ends were 0 bases for V and 2 bases for J; bases not matched to a gene: 3. CDR1 is GTSNPN and CDR2 is SVGIG in the germline V gene (reference sequence). The CDR3 spans 14 residues. Full variable domain (outside the CDR3, taken from reference TRBV30 and TRBJ1-2): SQTIHQWPATLVQPVGSPLSLECTVEGTSNPNLYWYRQAAGRGLQLLFYSVGIGQISSEVPQNLSASRPQDRQFILSSKKLLLSDSGFYLCAWSVKQGNYGYTFGSGTRLTVV.

This clone appeared many times. A much larger clone lies one base from this, so it may be a read error. The DNA is left out, because the CDR3 cannot be placed on it with certainty; the CDR3 is given as TCRdb lists it. This sample also contains other DNA sequences that code for the same CDR3. The chain uses TRBV7-2 and TRBJ2-7; TRBD1, the D gene given by the table, was not confirmed from the DNA. With termini counted, the CDR3 has 14 amino acids. The germline gives CDR1 SGHTA, CDR2 FQGNSA. CDR3 in amino acids: CASSFGQGAREQYF.

This clone was counted at least ten times. The chain couples TRBV6-2 or TRBV6-3 to TRBJ2-2; D call uncertain. V shed 2 bases and J shed 1 base, with 8 bases lying between them. The CDR3 consists of 15 residues. Per germline, CDR1 MNHEY and CDR2 SVGEGT. The CDR3, as DNA: TGTGCCAGCAGTTACCTCGTCTTGAACACCGGGGAGCTGTTTTTT. Its translation is CASSYLVLNTGELFF.

Comments on this clone: A much larger clone differs by one base, so this may be a read error. The rearrangement links TRBV15 to TRBJ2-3; TRBD2 agrees at 13 bases. J lost 4 bases, V lost 4 bases, and 17 bases had no gene match. CDR1 LNHNV and CDR2 YYDKDF come from the germline V gene (reference sequence). The length of the CDR3 is 20 residues. For the CDR3, the DNA is TGTGCCACCAGCAAGCACCCAGCACTAGCGGGAGGGCCGGTGTCAGATACGCAGTATTTT. Translation gives CATSKHPALAGGPVSDTQYF.